These 3 T cell receptor beta chains originate from one sample sequenced in a study of cytomegalovirus exposure and HLA in healthy donors. Vbeta (60) and Jbeta (13) primers were used in the PCR. Sequencing was performed with immunoSEQ multiplex PCR; in TCRdb, only in-frame clones are kept and a portion is missing. The sample has about 100,000 clones. Sequenced: PBMCs. The receptors were sampled from a man between 45 and 60 years old in good health and CMV-seronegative.

The V call is TRBV25-1, the J call TRBJ1-2; D remains unclear. This CDR3 has 14 residues. Per the germline V gene, CDR1 is MGHDK and CDR2 is SYGVNS. V gave up 6 bases and J gave up 8 bases, with 19 bases separating them. This CDR3 is CASSPQARIWGYTF. The CDR3 coding sequence is TGTGCCAGCAGCCCCCAGGCAAGAATATGGGGCTACACCTTC.

The chain carries TRBV20-1 and TRBJ2-7, with D unresolved. The CDR3 covers 11 residues. Germline V gene sequence: CDR1 DFQATT, CDR2 SNEGSKA (reference sequence). Deletions cut 4 bases from V and 7 bases from J, with 11 bases between. CDR3 loop: CSATKVEEQYF. DNA of the CDR3: TGCAGTGCTACCAAGGTGGAGGAGCAGTACTTC.

J is TRBJ1-1 and V is TRBV5-4, with D unclear. Trimming cost V 6 bases and J 1 base, with 13 bases left between them. The CDR3 is made up of 14 amino acids. Per the germline V gene, CDR1 is SGHNT and CDR2 is YYREEE (reference sequence). For the CDR3, the DNA is TGTGCCAGCACCCTCGGGCGGGGGAACACTGAAGCTTTCTTT. Its translation is CASTLGRGNTEAFF.